The 23 T cell receptor beta chains given below trace back to one sample, sequenced in a study of circulating CD8 cells and anti-PD-1 response in melanoma. Four subsets defined by PD-1 and/or TIGIT were sorted from live CD3+CD8+TCRalphabeta+ cells. Each library started from roughly 16 ng of total RNA using the QIAseq Immune Repertoire TCR panel. In TCRdb, the reads were re-called with MiXCR into one record per CDR3 protein. The table includes under 650 distinct CDR3 sequences, 8.6% detected once. The sample in question was CD8+ T cells from PBMCs, obtained at baseline or after one month of anti-PD-1 therapy (not recorded which). Source of these receptors: a human donor with melanoma.

By sample share, this clonotype is large. Since the CDR3 does not end with the conserved phenylalanine or tryptophan, this likely comes from a read error. V gene TRBV20-1 combines with J gene TRBJ2-3, with 12 bases aligning to TRBD2. After removal of 3 bases from V and 4 bases from J, the junction contained 11 bases not matched to a gene. The CDR3 runs to 17 residues. CDR1 and CDR2 from the germline V gene are DFQATT and SNEGSKA (reference sequence). The CDR3 loop is CSASLDASGGAPDTQYI. CDR3 nucleotide sequence: TGCAGTGCTAGCCTCGACGCTAGCGGGGGGGCCCCAGATACGCAGTATATT.

This clonotype counts as large (0.1 to 1%). In DNA form, the CDR3 reads TGTGCCAGCGGCCATGGGAGCACAGATACGCAGTATTTT. This gives the protein CASGHGSTDTQYF. The rearrangement links TRBV25-1 to TRBJ2-3; D gene uncertain. CDR3 length: 13 residues. Trimming took 8 bases from V and 0 from J, leaving 9 bases between them. In germline, CDR1 is MGHDK, CDR2 SYGVNS.

This clonotype showed up just once. DNA of the CDR3: TGTGCCAGTAGTATTGGGGAGAGGGGTAATTCACCCCTCCACTTT. It translates to CASSIGERGNSPLHF. The chain uses TRBV19 and TRBJ1-6; D is possibly TRBD1 (5 bases). Germline CDR1 reads LNHDA; CDR2 reads SQIVND (reference sequence). The CDR3 spans 15 residues. V lost 3 bases and J lost 6, with 12 bases in between.

This clonotype is medium-sized within its sample. The rearrangement uses TRBV7-9 and TRBJ2-7; TRBD1 matches at 7 bases. Germline CDR1 SEHNR, CDR2 FQNEAQ (reference sequence). CDR3 length equals 14 residues. Unmatched junction bases numbered 5, after V lost 4 bases and J lost 2 bases. CDR3 loop: CASSSYGQAYEQYF. In DNA, the CDR3 is TGTGCCAGCAGCTCCTACGGACAGGCCTACGAGCAGTACTTC.

A note on this clonotype: A read error is likely here: a far larger clone is one base away. Lacking the conserved final phenylalanine or tryptophan, this CDR3 likely reflects a read error. The rearrangement joins TRBV7-2 to TRBJ2-5; D gene unclear. Matching the DNA end better, TRBJ2-7 makes the J call doubtful. Germline V lookup: CDR1 SGHTA, CDR2 FQGNSA. This CDR3 spans 11 amino acids. The CDR3 region is CASSLTYEQYL. For the CDR3, the DNA is TGTGCCAGCAGCCTAACCTACGAGCAGTACCTC.

As to this clonotype: Relative to the germline gene, one junction end is altered; a read error may explain this. The CDR3 is CASSHVGGLAEAFF. The CDR3 DNA follows: TGTGCCAGCAGCCATGTAGGGGGGCTTGCTGAAGCCTTCTTT. This rearrangement joins TRBV14 to TRBJ1-1; the D gene is possibly TRBD1 (6 bases). The germline gives CDR1 SGHDN, CDR2 FVKESK. The CDR3 extends over 14 amino acids.

By share, this clonotype ranks as large. This chain joins TRBV29-1 and TRBJ2-5, with 9 bases that match TRBD1. The CDR3 spans 17 residues. Looked up from germline, CDR1 is SQVTM and CDR2 is ANQGSEA. J gave up 2 bases and V 6 bases, and 16 bases lay outside the gene matches. This chain's CDR3 is CSVPYIRQGVRQETQYF. The CDR3 bases are TGCAGCGTACCCTACATTAGACAGGGGGTGCGTCAAGAGACCCAGTACTTC.

This clonotype ranks as large. The chain has TRBV19 and TRBJ1-2, with D possibly matching TRBD1 (5 bases). CDR3 size: 14 residues. The germline V gene has CDR1 LNHDA and CDR2 SQIVND (reference sequence). V lost 3 bases and J lost 4, with 12 bases in between. The CDR3, as DNA: TGTGCCAGTAGTATGTCGGCAGGGACCTATGGCTACACCTTC. This gives the protein CASSMSAGTYGYTF.

This clonotype is large in the sample. J is TRBJ2-1 and V is TRBV5-5; no clear D. In germline, CDR1 is SGHKS, CDR2 YYEKEE (reference sequence). This CDR3 region has 11 residues. Trimming cost V 4 bases and J 9 bases, with 8 bases left between them. The CDR3 nucleotides read TGTGCCAGCAGCCCTGGATTTGAGCAGTTCTTC. This translates into CASSPGFEQFF.

The chain employs TRBV20-1 and TRBJ2-3, with 8 nucleotides matching TRBD1. The CDR3 length is 12 residues. In germline, CDR1 is DFQATT, CDR2 SNEGSKA (reference sequence). V dropped 1 base and J dropped 10; count of bases not matched to a gene: 4. The CDR3, as DNA: TGCAGTGCTAGAGGACGGGACAGGCCGCAGTATTTT. Residues: CSARGRDRPQYF.

This clonotype is large. This chain connects TRBV7-2 to TRBJ2-1; D gene ambiguous. Germline CDR1 reads SGHTA; CDR2 reads FQGNSA. The CDR3 is made up of 14 amino acids. The V end lost 3 bases, the J end lost 1 base, and 7 bases lay between the germline ends. The CDR3 loop reads CASSFWDSYNEQFF. The CDR3 coding sequence is TGTGCCAGCAGCTTCTGGGATTCCTACAATGAGCAGTTCTTC.

This clonotype qualifies as large. The chain carries TRBV27 and TRBJ2-7, with a weak D call TRBD2 (6 bases). CDR1 is MNHEY, CDR2 SMNVEV, per germline (reference sequence). V shed 2 bases and J shed 2 bases, with 13 bases lying between them. CDR3 length: 15 amino acids. In DNA form, the CDR3 reads TGTGCCAGCAGTTTAACAGGAGGGGCCACCTACGAGCAGTACTTC. Residues: CASSLTGGATYEQYF.

This clonotype is labeled large. This sequence joins TRBV18 and TRBJ2-7; D is perhaps TRBD1 or TRBD2 (7 bases each). This CDR3 is built from 15 residues. Per the germline V gene, CDR1 is KGHSH and CDR2 is LQKENI. The V end was cut by 2 bases, the J end by 5 bases, with 16 bases between. The CDR3 reads CASSPRGRGGHEQYF. The CDR3 region has the DNA TGTGCCAGCTCACCAAGAGGCAGGGGGGGCCACGAGCAGTACTTC.

Regarding this clonotype: This sequence may be a read error, since a much larger clone differs from it by one base. The chain is built from TRBV5-1 and TRBJ2-7; the D is unclear. Trimming removed 4 bases from V and 2 bases from J, with 7 bases in between. CDR3 length equals 12 residues. Looked up from germline, CDR1 is SGHRS and CDR2 is YFSETQ. CDR3: CASSGLTYEQYF. CDR3 DNA sequence: TGCGCCAGCAGCGGGCTCACCTACGAGCAGTACTTC.

This clonotype is medium-sized within its sample. The chain employs TRBV30 and TRBJ2-1, with D perhaps matching TRBD1 (6 bases). Germline lookup yields CDR1 GTSNPN and CDR2 SVGIG (reference sequence). This CDR3 spans 15 amino acids. Trimming shortened V by 7 bases and J by 7 bases, and 23 bases separated the two germline ends. CDR3 protein: CAFGEIEQGWNEQFF. The CDR3, as DNA: TGTGCCTTTGGGGAAATCGAACAGGGTTGGAATGAGCAGTTCTTC.

This clonotype qualifies as large (0.1 to 1%). The rearrangement uses TRBV28 and TRBJ2-7; D is ambiguous. Germline values: CDR1 MDHEN, CDR2 SYDVKM. This CDR3 has 16 residues. The V end lost 2 bases, the J end lost 2 bases, and 16 bases lay between the germline ends. The CDR3 bases are TGTGCCAGCAGTTTACCCCCTGTTGAGCACCCCTACGAGCAGTACTTC. This translates into CASSLPPVEHPYEQYF.

This clonotype is judged medium-sized. This chain joins TRBV28 and TRBJ2-2; tentatively, D is TRBD1 (6 bases). CDR3 size: 16 residues. Trimming left V 2 bases short and J 1 base short, with 11 bases between. Germline V lookup: CDR1 MDHEN, CDR2 SYDVKM. CDR3 in amino acids: CASSLRRGLNTGELFF. CDR3 coding DNA: TGTGCCAGCAGTTTACGCAGGGGATTGAACACCGGGGAGCTGTTTTTT.

By proportion, this clonotype is large. The chain employs TRBV19 and TRBJ2-6, with 12 bases aligning to TRBD1. After removal of 6 bases from V and 4 bases from J, the junction contained 7 bases not matched to a gene. The CDR3 has 17 amino acids. The V gene's germline CDR1 is LNHDA and CDR2 SQIVND (reference sequence). CDR3 protein: CASRTGQGAVGANVLTF. The CDR3 DNA is TGTGCCAGTAGGACGGGACAGGGGGCGGTGGGGGCCAACGTCCTGACTTTC.

About this clonotype: Sequence at one end of the junction differs from germline and may be a read error. V gene TRBV18 combines with J gene TRBJ1-2; TRBD1 aligns across 11 bases. Germline V lookup: CDR1 KGHSH, CDR2 LQKENI. The CDR3 loop spans 16 amino acids. CDR3 sequence (DNA): TGTGCCAGCCCACCCGACGGACAGGGGGCTGTAATTGGCCACACCTTC. It translates to CASPPDGQGAVIGHTF. Together with reference TRBV18 and TRBJ1-2, the CDR3 gives the full variable domain: NAGVMQNPRHLVRRRGQEARLRCSPMKGHSHVYWYRQLPEEGLKFMVYLQKENIIDESGMPKERFSAEFPKEGPSILRIQQVVRGDSAAYFCASPPDGQGAVIGHTFGSGTRLTVV.

This clonotype is medium-sized (0.01 to 0.1%) in the sample. The germline gene is not matched at one end of the junction; a read error may be the cause. The chain uses TRBV14 and TRBJ2-3; tentative D call: TRBD1 (6 bases). This CDR3 has 15 amino acids. Per germline, CDR1 SGHDN and CDR2 FVKESK. The CDR3 region has the DNA TGTGCCAGCAGCCGAGACAGGCTTAGCACAGATACGCAGTTTTTT. It encodes CASSRDRLSTDTQFF.

The chain combines TRBV29-1 with TRBJ1-2; 7 bases line up with TRBD1. With V trimmed by 0 bases and J by 4 bases, 8 bases remained unmatched. CDR1 and CDR2 from the germline V gene are SQVTM and ANQGSEA. The CDR3 sequence is 15 residues long. The CDR3 DNA is TGCAGCGTTGAAGACGGACAGGTCGAAGGCTATGGCTACACCTTC. It yields the protein CSVEDGQVEGYGYTF.

Judged by abundance, this clonotype is medium-sized. The J gene is TRBJ2-5, the V gene TRBV9; TRBD1 matches 9 bases. This CDR3 has 16 residues. With V trimmed by 0 bases and J by 5 bases, 8 bases remained unmatched. The germline V gene has CDR1 SGDLS and CDR2 YYNGEE. The CDR3 here is CASSVEGQGALETQYF. CDR3 DNA sequence: TGTGCCAGCAGCGTAGAGGGACAGGGTGCTTTGGAGACCCAGTACTTC.

This clonotype counts as medium-sized (0.01 to 0.1%). The rearrangement joins TRBV6-1 to TRBJ2-5, with TRBD1 as a possible D gene (5 bases). The length of the CDR3 is 15 residues. CDR1 MNHNS and CDR2 SASEGT come from the germline V gene. Trimming pared 5 bases from V and 2 bases from J, leaving 15 bases between. In DNA form, the CDR3 reads TGTGCCAGCAGTCAATACAGGCAACTTCAAGAGACCCAGTACTTC. Residues: CASSQYRQLQETQYF.